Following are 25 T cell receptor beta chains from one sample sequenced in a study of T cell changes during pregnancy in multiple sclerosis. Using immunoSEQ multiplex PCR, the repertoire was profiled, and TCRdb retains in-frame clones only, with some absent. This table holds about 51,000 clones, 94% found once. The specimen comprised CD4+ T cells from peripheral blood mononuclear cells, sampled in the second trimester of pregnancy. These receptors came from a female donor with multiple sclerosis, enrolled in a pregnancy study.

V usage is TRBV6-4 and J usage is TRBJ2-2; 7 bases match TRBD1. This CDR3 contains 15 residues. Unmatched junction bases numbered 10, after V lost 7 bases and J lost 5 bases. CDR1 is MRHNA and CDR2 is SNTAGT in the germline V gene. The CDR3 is CASTPEGGGTGELFF. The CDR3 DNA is TGTGCCAGCACCCCAGAAGGGGGCGGAACCGGGGAGCTGTTTTTT.

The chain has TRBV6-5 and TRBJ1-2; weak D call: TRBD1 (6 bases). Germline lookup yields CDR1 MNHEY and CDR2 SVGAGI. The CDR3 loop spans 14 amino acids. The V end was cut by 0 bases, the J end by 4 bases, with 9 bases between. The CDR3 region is CASSYSPGAYGYTF. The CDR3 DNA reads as TGTGCCAGCAGTTACTCGCCAGGGGCCTATGGCTACACCTTC.

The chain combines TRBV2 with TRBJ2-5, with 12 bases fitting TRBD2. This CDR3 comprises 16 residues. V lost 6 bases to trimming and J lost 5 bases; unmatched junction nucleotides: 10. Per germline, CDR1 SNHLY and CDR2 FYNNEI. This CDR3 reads CASRGLRLAGEETQYF. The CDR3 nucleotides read TGTGCCAGCAGGGGGTTGCGACTAGCGGGGGAGGAGACCCAGTACTTC.

Here the CDR3 DNA reads TGTGCCACCAGCAGAGTTCTTTTAGCGGGGGCCTACGAGCAGTACTTC. This encodes CATSRVLLAGAYEQYF. The V gene is TRBV15, the J gene TRBJ2-7; 9 positions agree with TRBD2. V was clipped by 1 base and J by 2 bases; unmatched bases: 6. Germline V gene sequence: CDR1 LNHNV, CDR2 YYDKDF (reference sequence). The CDR3 totals 16 residues. Using reference TRBV15 and TRBJ2-7 for the parts outside the CDR3, the full variable domain is DAMVIQNPRYQVTQFGKPVTLSCSQTLNHNVMYWYQQKSSQAPKLLFHYYDKDFNNEADTPDNFQSRRPNTSFCFLDIRSPGLGDTAMYLCATSRVLLAGAYEQYFGPGTRLTVT.

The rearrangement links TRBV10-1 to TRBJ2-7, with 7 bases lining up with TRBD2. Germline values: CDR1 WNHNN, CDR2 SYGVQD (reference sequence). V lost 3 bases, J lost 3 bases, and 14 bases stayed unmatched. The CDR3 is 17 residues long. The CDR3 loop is CASSDGGGSNRVYEQYF. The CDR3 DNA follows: TGCGCCAGCAGTGATGGGGGGGGGTCGAATCGGGTCTACGAGCAGTACTTC.

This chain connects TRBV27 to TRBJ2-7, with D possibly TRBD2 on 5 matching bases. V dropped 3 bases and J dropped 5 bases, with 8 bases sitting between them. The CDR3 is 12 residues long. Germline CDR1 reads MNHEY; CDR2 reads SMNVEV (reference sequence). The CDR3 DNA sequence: TGTGCCAGCAGTTTTACGGGGAACGAGCAGTACTTC. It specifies CASSFTGNEQYF.

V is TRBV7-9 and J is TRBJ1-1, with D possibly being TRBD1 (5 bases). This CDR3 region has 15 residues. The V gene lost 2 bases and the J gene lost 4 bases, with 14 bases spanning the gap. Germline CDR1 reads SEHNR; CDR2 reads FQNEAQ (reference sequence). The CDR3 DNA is TGTGCCAGCAGCTTAAGCCGGGCCGGGGGCACTGAAGCTTTCTTT. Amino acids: CASSLSRAGGTEAFF.

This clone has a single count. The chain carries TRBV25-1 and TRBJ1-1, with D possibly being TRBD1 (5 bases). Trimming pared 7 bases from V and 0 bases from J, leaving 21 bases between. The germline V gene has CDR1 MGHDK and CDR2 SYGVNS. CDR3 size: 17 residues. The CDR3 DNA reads TGTGCCAGCATGGGGAAAAGGGGATTACCTATGAACACTGAAGCTTTCTTT. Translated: CASMGKRGLPMNTEAFF.

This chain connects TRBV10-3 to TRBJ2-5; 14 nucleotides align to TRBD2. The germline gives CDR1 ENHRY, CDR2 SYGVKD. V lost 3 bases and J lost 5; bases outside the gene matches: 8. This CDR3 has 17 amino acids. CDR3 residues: CAISETTSGGARETQYF. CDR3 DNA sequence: TGTGCCATCAGTGAAACGACTAGCGGGGGGGCCCGGGAGACCCAGTACTTC.

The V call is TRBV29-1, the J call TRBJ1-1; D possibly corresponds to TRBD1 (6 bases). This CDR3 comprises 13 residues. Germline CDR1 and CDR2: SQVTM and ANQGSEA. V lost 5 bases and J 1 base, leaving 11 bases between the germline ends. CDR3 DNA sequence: TGCAGCGTTATAAAACAGGGGAACACTGAAGCTTTCTTT. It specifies CSVIKQGNTEAFF.

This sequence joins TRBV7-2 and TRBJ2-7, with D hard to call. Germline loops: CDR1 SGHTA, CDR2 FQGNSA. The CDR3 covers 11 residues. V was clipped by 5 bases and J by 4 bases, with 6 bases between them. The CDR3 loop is CASSLLYEQYF. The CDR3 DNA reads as TGTGCCAGCAGCCTTTTATACGAGCAGTACTTC. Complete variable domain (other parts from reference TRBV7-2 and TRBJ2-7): GAGVSQSPSNKVTEKGKDVELRCDPISGHTALYWYRQSLGQGLEFLIYFQGNSAPDKSGLPSDRFSAERTGGSVSTLTIQRTQQEDSAVYLCASSLLYEQYFGPGTRLTVT.

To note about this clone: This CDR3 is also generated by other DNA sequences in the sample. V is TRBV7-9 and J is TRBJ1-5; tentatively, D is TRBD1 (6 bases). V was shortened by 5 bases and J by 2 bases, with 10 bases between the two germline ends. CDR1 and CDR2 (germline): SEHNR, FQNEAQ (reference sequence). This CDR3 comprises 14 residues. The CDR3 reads CASSPGGGNQPQHF. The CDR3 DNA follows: TGTGCCAGCAGCCCGGGGGGCGGCAATCAGCCCCAGCATTTT. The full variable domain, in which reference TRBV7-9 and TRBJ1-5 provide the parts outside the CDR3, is DTGVSQNPRHKITKRGQNVTFRCDPISEHNRLYWYRQTLGQGPEFLTYFQNEAQLEKSRLLSDRFSAERPKGSFSTLEIQRTEQGDSAMYLCASSPGGGNQPQHFGDGTRLSIL.

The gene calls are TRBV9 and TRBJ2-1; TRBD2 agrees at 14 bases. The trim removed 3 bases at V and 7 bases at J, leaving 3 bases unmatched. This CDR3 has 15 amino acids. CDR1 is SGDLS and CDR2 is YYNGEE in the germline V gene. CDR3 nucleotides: TGTGCCAGCAGCGGACTAGCGGGGGGGCGGAATGAGCAGTTCTTC. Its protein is CASSGLAGGRNEQFF.

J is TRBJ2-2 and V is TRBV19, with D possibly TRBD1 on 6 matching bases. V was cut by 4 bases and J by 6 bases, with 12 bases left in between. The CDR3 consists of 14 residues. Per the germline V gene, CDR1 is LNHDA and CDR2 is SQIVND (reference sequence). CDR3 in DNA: TGTGCCAGTAGTAGTACAGGGAAGGCCGGGGAGCTGTTTTTT. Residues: CASSSTGKAGELFF.

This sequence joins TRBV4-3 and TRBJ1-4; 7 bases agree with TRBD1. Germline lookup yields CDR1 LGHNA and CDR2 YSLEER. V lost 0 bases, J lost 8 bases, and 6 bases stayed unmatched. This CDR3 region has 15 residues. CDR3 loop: CASSQDAGGFEKLFF. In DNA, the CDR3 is TGCGCCAGCAGCCAAGATGCAGGGGGTTTCGAAAAACTGTTTTTT.

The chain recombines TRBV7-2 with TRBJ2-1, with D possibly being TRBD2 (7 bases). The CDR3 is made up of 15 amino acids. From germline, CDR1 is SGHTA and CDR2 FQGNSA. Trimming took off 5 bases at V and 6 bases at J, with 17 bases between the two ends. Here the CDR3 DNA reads TGTGCCAGCAGCCCTTCCTTGGGGGGGGCCAATGAGCAGTTCTTC. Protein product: CASSPSLGGANEQFF.

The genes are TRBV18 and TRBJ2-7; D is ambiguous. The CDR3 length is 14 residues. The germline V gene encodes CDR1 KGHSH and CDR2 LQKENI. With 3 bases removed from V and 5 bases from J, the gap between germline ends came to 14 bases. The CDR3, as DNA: TGTGCCAGCTCACCCCGAACCTTATTAGACGAGCAGTACTTC. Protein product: CASSPRTLLDEQYF.

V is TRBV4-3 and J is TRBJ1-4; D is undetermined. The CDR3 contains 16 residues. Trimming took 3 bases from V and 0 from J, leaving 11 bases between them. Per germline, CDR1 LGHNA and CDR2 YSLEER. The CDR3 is CASSQDAVATNEKLFF. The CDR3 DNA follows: TGCGCCAGCAGCCAGGATGCGGTGGCAACTAATGAAAAACTGTTTTTT.

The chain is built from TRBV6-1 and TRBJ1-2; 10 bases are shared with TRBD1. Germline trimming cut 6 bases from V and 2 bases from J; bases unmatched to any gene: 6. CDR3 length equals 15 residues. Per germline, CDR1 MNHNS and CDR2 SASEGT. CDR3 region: CASSGPGQGNYGYTF. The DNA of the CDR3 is TGTGCCAGCAGCGGCCCGGGACAGGGGAACTATGGCTACACCTTC.

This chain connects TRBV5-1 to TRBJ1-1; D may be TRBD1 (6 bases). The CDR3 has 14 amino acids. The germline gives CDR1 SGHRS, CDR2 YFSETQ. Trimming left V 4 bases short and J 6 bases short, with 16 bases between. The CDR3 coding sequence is TGCGCCAGCAGCGACGGACAGCCGGGCGCTGAAGCTTTCTTT. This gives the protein CASSDGQPGAEAFF.

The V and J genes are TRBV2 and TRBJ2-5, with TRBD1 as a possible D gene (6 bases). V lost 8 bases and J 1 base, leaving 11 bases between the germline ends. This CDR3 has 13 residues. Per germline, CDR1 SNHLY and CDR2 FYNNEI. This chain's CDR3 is CASSKDSQETQYF. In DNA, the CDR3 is TGTGCCAGCTCTAAGGACAGCCAAGAGACCCAGTACTTC. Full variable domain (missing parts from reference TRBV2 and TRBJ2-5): EPEVTQTPSHQVTQMGQEVILRCVPISNHLYFYWYRQILGQKVEFLVSFYNNEISEKSEIFDDQFSVERPDGSNFTLKIRSTKLEDSAMYFCASSKDSQETQYFGPGTRLLVL.

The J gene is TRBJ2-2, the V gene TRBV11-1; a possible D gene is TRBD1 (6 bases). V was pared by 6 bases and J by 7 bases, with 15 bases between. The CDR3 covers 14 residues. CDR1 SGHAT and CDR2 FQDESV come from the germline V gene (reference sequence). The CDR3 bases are TGTGCCAGCAGATTCCTGGGGGCTGGCGGGGAGCTGTTTTTT. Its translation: CASRFLGAGGELFF. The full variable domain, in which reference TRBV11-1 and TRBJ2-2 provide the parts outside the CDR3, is EAEVAQSPRYKITEKSQAVAFWCDPISGHATLYWYRQILGQGPELLVQFQDESVVDDSQLPKDRFSAERLKGVDSTLKIQPAELGDSAMYLCASRFLGAGGELFFGEGSRLTVL.

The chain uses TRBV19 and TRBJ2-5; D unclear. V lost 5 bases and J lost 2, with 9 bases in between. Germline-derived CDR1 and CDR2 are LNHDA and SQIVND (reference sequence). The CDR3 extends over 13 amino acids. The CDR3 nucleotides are TGTGCCAGTAGTGATACAAGTCAAGAGACCCAGTACTTC. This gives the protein CASSDTSQETQYF.

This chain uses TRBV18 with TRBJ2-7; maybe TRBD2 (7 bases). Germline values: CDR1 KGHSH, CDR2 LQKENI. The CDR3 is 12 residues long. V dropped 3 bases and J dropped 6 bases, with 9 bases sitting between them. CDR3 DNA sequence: TGTGCCAGCTCACCGGGAGGGGGCGAGCAGTACTTC. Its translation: CASSPGGGEQYF.

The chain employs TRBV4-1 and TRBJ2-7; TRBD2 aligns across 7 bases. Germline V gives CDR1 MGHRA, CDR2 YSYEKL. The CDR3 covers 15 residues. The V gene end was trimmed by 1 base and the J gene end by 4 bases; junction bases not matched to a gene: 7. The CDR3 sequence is CASSQGLAKMYEQYF. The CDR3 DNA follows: TGCGCCAGCAGCCAAGGACTAGCTAAAATGTACGAGCAGTACTTC.